The rows below give T cell receptor beta chains drawn from one sample of a study of blood T cell repertoires in COVID-19. TCRdb's table, derived via immunoSEQ multiplex PCR, lists solely in-frame clones and lacks some. The sample records 150,000 or so clones, roughly 85% being singletons. The sample was peripheral blood. The receptor source for this set is a man aged 60-69 years with acute or convalescent COVID-19. Each CDR3 is given with its conserved first and last residue. The order of the fields is D gene, V gene, clone size, J gene, CDR3 protein, CDR3 DNA. A D gene is named only where the DNA matches it firmly. Expanded clones get a size class; other rows say once, few or many, or leave the size out.

NA	TRBV7-9	NA	TRBJ1-6	CASSYISGASPLHF	TGTGCCAGCAGCTATATCTCAGGGGCCTCACCCCTCCACTTT
TRBD2	TRBV10-3	NA	TRBJ2-3	CAINPFSATSEGSTDTQYF	TGTGCCATCAACCCATTTAGTGCGACTAGCGAAGGAAGCACAGATACGCAGTATTTT
TRBD1	TRBV7-9	NA	TRBJ1-3	CASSLGGTVSGNTIYF	TGTGCCAGCAGCTTAGGGGGGACAGTCTCTGGAAACACCATATATTTT
TRBD1	TRBV6-5	NA	TRBJ2-7	CASSFLDRDYEQYF	TGTGCCAGCAGTTTCCTGGACAGGGACTACGAGCAGTACTTC
TRBD2	TRBV29-1	NA	TRBJ2-1	CSVGFGLAGYNEQFF	TGCAGCGTTGGGTTTGGTCTAGCGGGATACAATGAGCAGTTCTTC
NA	TRBV9	few	TRBJ1-5	CASSVGPNQPQHF	TGTGCCAGCAGCGTAGGGCCTAATCAGCCCCAGCATTTT
TRBD2	TRBV7-6	many	TRBJ2-2	CASSLVLGGRTNTGELFF	TGTGCCAGCAGCTTAGTCCTAGGCGGGAGGACGAACACCGGGGAGCTGTTTTTT
NA	TRBV5-1	NA	TRBJ1-1	CASSLEGRSTEAFF	TGCGCCAGCAGCTTGGAGGGGCGCAGCACTGAAGCTTTCTTT
NA	TRBV19	NA	TRBJ1-1	CASSPQGIHTEAFF	TGTGCCAGTAGTCCTCAGGGGATACACACTGAAGCTTTCTTT
NA	TRBV18	NA	TRBJ1-4	CASSPPGMSGEKLFF	TGTGCCAGCTCACCCCCAGGGATGTCCGGTGAAAAACTGTTTTTT
NA	TRBV30	NA	TRBJ2-6	CAWSVGWGEGALTF	TGTGCCTGGAGTGTCGGTTGGGGTGAGGGCGCGCTGACTTTC
NA	TRBV5-1	NA	TRBJ1-2	CASSLQASSYGYTF	TGCGCCAGCAGCTTACAGGCATCATCCTATGGCTACACCTTC
NA	TRBV7-9	NA	TRBJ1-6	CASSLDSGGRFSPLHF	TGTGCCAGCAGCTTAGATTCGGGGGGAAGGTTTTCACCCCTCCACTTT
TRBD2	TRBV5-4	NA	TRBJ2-7	CASSLGSAGGSYEQYF	TGTGCCAGCAGCTTGGGGTCGGCGGGAGGGTCCTACGAGCAGTACTTC
NA	TRBV19	NA	TRBJ2-7	CASSIRLTYEQYF	TGTGCCAGTAGTATCCGTCTAACCTACGAGCAGTACTTC
TRBD1	TRBV5-1	NA	TRBJ1-2	CASSLGGQGGWYGYTF	TGCGCCAGCAGCTTGGGCGGACAGGGGGGTTGGTATGGCTACACCTTC
TRBD1	TRBV25-1	NA	TRBJ2-7	CASRTGDEQYF	TGTGCCAGCCGGACAGGGGACGAGCAGTACTTC
NA	TRBV11-2	NA	TRBJ2-1	CASSLTEAYDEQFF	TGTGCCAGCAGCCTGACAGAGGCCTACGATGAGCAGTTCTTC
TRBD2	TRBV16	NA	TRBJ2-7	CASSHRPREGTYEQYF	TGTGCCAGCAGCCATAGGCCCCGGGAGGGTACCTACGAGCAGTACTTC
NA	TRBV3-1/TRBV3-2	many	TRBJ1-4	CASSPRIGATNEKLFF	TGTGCCAGCAGCCCACGAATCGGGGCAACTAATGAAAAACTGTTTTTT
TRBD1	TRBV5-4	once	TRBJ1-1	CASSWGQYNTEAFF	TGTGCCAGCAGCTGGGGACAGTACAACACTGAAGCTTTCTTT
NA	TRBV5-1	NA	TRBJ2-3	CASSTSTDTQYF	TGCGCCAGCAGCACTAGCACAGATACGCAGTATTTT
TRBD1	TRBV5-1	NA	TRBJ2-2	CASRPGTVNTGELFF	TGCGCCAGCAGACCCGGGACAGTCAACACCGGGGAGCTGTTTTTT
NA	TRBV7-2	NA	TRBJ1-3	CASSWGVGVLSGNTIYF	TGTGCCAGCAGCTGGGGGGTAGGCGTTTTATCAGGAAACACCATATATTTT
TRBD2	TRBV6-5	NA	TRBJ2-7	CASSSLAGGKYEQYF	TGTGCCAGCAGTTCACTAGCGGGAGGCAAATACGAGCAGTACTTC
NA	TRBV6-2/TRBV6-3	NA	TRBJ2-2	CASSYTPGPPNTGELFF	TGTGCCAGCAGTTACACCCCAGGGCCCCCGAACACCGGGGAGCTGTTTTTT
NA	TRBV6-5	NA	TRBJ1-5	CASSYLTQGPQHF	TGTGCCAGCAGTTACCTCACCCAGGGGCCCCAGCATTTT
NA	TRBV6-4	NA	TRBJ1-2	CASSESYNYGYTF	TGTGCCAGCAGTGAGTCCTATAACTATGGCTACACCTTC
TRBD1	TRBV19	NA	TRBJ1-2	CASRDRDRSYTF	TGTGCCAGTAGGGACCGGGACAGGTCCTACACCTTC
TRBD1	TRBV9	NA	TRBJ2-5	CASSREGQSAGETQYF	TGTGCCAGCTCAAGAGAGGGACAGAGTGCGGGAGAGACCCAGTACTTC
TRBD2	TRBV28	NA	TRBJ2-7	CASSPPRLAGEQYF	TGTGCCAGCAGTCCCCCCCGACTAGCCGGCGAGCAGTACTTC
NA	TRBV28	NA	TRBJ1-6	CASRPRYNSPLHF	TGTGCCAGCAGACCTAGGTATAATTCACCCCTCCACTTT
NA	TRBV15	NA	TRBJ1-5	CATSREGSYSNQPQHF	TGTGCCACCAGCAGAGAGGGCAGCTATAGCAATCAGCCCCAGCATTTT
TRBD2	TRBV5-1	NA	TRBJ2-7	CASLAGVGDYEQYF	TGCGCCAGCTTAGCGGGAGTGGGCGACTACGAGCAGTACTTC
NA	TRBV24-1	NA	TRBJ1-2	CAISTGDVGYTF	TGTGCCATTTCGACAGGAGACGTGGGCTACACCTTC
NA	TRBV18	NA	TRBJ1-4	CASSPGEGEKLFF	TGTGCCAGCTCACCAGGGGAGGGTGAAAAACTGTTTTTT
TRBD1	TRBV28	NA	TRBJ2-7	CASGNRGRYEQYF	TGTGCCAGCGGGAACAGGGGGCGGTACGAGCAGTACTTC
NA	TRBV19	NA	TRBJ1-5	CASIGRRSNQPQHF	TGTGCCAGTATAGGCAGGAGGAGCAATCAGCCCCAGCATTTT
NA	TRBV5-6	NA	TRBJ2-7	CASSSPPGGPEQYF	TGTGCCAGCAGCTCGCCGCCCGGAGGGCCCGAGCAGTACTTC
NA	TRBV27	NA	TRBJ2-2	CASSLRGRMNTGELFF	TGTGCCAGCAGTTTAAGGGGCAGGATGAACACCGGGGAGCTGTTTTTT
NA	TRBV28	NA	TRBJ2-6	CASSSPGIVLTF	TGTGCCAGCAGTTCCCCAGGCATAGTCCTGACTTTC
NA	TRBV6-4	few	TRBJ1-5	CASSARDTLRNQPQHF	TGTGCCAGCAGTGCCAGGGACACATTACGCAATCAGCCCCAGCATTTT
NA	TRBV7-2	NA	TRBJ1-5	CASSKSRVVGAQHF	TGTGCCAGCAGCAAAAGCCGGGTCGTCGGGGCCCAGCATTTT
NA	TRBV5-1	NA	TRBJ1-1	CASSLVAGMTEAFF	TGCGCCAGCAGCTTGGTTGCGGGGATGACTGAAGCTTTCTTT
NA	TRBV5-4	NA	TRBJ2-5	CASSLRQTQETQYF	TGTGCCAGCAGCTTGCGGCAGACACAAGAGACCCAGTACTTC
TRBD1	TRBV4-1	NA	TRBJ1-1	CASSQGQGETEAFF	TGCGCCAGCAGCCAGGGACAGGGAGAAACTGAAGCTTTCTTT
TRBD1	TRBV11-1	NA	TRBJ2-7	CASSLGQGRTYEQYF	TGTGCCAGCAGCTTAGGACAGGGGCGGACCTACGAGCAGTACTTC
NA	TRBV2	NA	TRBJ1-2	CASSPGGGDYGYTF	TGTGCCAGCAGCCCCGGGGGAGGGGACTATGGCTACACCTTC
TRBD2	TRBV6-5	once	TRBJ2-3	CASSYPSGKGRTQYF	TGTGCCAGCAGTTACCCGAGCGGGAAAGGGCGTACGCAGTATTTT
TRBD2	TRBV9	NA	TRBJ2-3	CASSPRTSGSSTDTQYF	TGTGCCAGCAGCCCCCGGACTAGCGGATCTAGCACAGATACGCAGTATTTT
NA	TRBV30	NA	TRBJ1-4	CAWYQGIGVKKLFF	TGTGCCTGGTATCAGGGGATCGGGGTAAAGAAACTGTTTTTT
NA	TRBV5-1	NA	TRBJ1-1	CASSFRGGTEAFF	TGCGCCAGCAGCTTTAGGGGAGGGACTGAAGCTTTCTTT
TRBD2	TRBV2	NA	TRBJ2-2	CASSVLAGGTGELFF	TGTGCCAGCAGTGTTCTAGCGGGAGGGACCGGGGAGCTGTTTTTT